Below, one TCR beta chain is given with its context. The antigen is undetermined. The source of the sample is a study of shared clonotypes between healthy human individuals. General study findings and limits: Specimens sampled were limited to blood, with tissue repertoires likely differing. Naive subsets generally had larger estimated richness than memory subsets.

From CD4+ cells came CD45RA+ naive and CD45RA-negative memory subsets. This table comes from immunoSEQ multiplex PCR, and its TCRdb copy is limited to in-frame clones, with some not included. The sample includes 2 million to 2.5 million clones, just under 95% of them seen just once. Trimming left V 1 base short and J 2 bases short, with 12 bases between. CDR1 is SGHRS and CDR2 is YFSETQ in the germline V gene. CDR3 size: 15 residues. The source is a man aged 18 to 29 in good health. Some clones in this sample may be carry-over from other donors' samples. The rearrangement uses TRBV5-1 and TRBJ2-5; D uncertain. The sequenced material came from naive CD4+ T cells from PBMCs. Subset noted: CD45RA+ positively selected. In DNA form, the CDR3 reads TGCGCCAGCAGCTTGCTAACCGGAGCGCAAGAGACCCAGTACTTC. Encoded protein: CASSLLTGAQETQYF.